Below, 7 T cell receptor beta chains from the same sample are listed, as sequenced in a study of identical twins. MiXCR, applied by TCRdb to the 5' RACE reads, yields one record per CDR3 protein. The sample records some 730,000 distinct CDR3 sequences, 15% to 20% being singletons. These same records also appear under a second study, on T cells expressing NK-cell markers.

Specimen: PBMCs. The receptor set was obtained from a woman younger than 35 in good health.

This chain connects TRBV10-3 to TRBJ2-7, with D perhaps matching TRBD2 (6 bases). Germline loops: CDR1 ENHRY, CDR2 SYGVKD. This CDR3 region has 15 residues. The V gene lost 7 bases and the J gene lost 1 base, with 17 bases spanning the gap. The CDR3 nucleotides are TGTGCCATCAATGATGGCCAGCGGGCTTCCTACGAGCAGTACTTC. It specifies CAINDGQRASYEQYF.

The chain joins TRBV7-2 to TRBJ2-3, with 9 bases fitting TRBD1. CDR3 size: 16 residues. Losses at the gene ends were 1 base for V and 7 bases for J; bases not matched to a gene: 9. In germline, CDR1 is SGHTA, CDR2 FQGNSA. In nucleotides, the CDR3 is TGTGCCAGCAGCTTAGAGCAGGACAGGGGCTTCTATACGCAGTATTTT. Protein sequence: CASSLEQDRGFYTQYF.

In this sample, this clonotype turned up a few times. This chain connects TRBV5-1 to TRBJ2-2, with D hard to call. The germline V gene has CDR1 SGHRS and CDR2 YFSETQ. V lost 9 bases and J 0 bases, leaving 18 bases between the germline ends. The CDR3 runs to 16 residues. CDR3 region: CATAVLTQPNTGELFF. CDR3 in DNA: TGCGCCACTGCGGTGCTGACACAGCCGAACACCGGGGAGCTGTTTTTT.

This clonotype was counted only a few times. V usage is TRBV5-1 and J usage is TRBJ2-1; TRBD2 aligns across 12 bases. The CDR3 has 15 residues. The V and J ends lost 4 bases and 6 bases, in that order; junction bases with no gene match: 5. The V gene's germline CDR1 is SGHRS and CDR2 YFSETQ. This chain's CDR3 is CASSRTSGNLNEQFF. The CDR3 region has the DNA TGCGCCAGCAGCCGGACTAGCGGGAATCTCAATGAGCAGTTCTTC.

The table lists this clonotype with a few counts. The V gene is TRBV20-1, the J gene TRBJ2-7; no reliable D call. Trimming cost V 0 bases and J 2 bases, with 14 bases left between them. This CDR3 is built from 15 residues. Germline-derived CDR1 and CDR2 are DFQATT and SNEGSKA (reference sequence). Written as DNA, the CDR3 is TGCAGTGCTAGAGATCCTCGCATGCTAACCTACGAGCAGTACTTC. Translated, it gives CSARDPRMLTYEQYF.

This clonotype turned up a few times. This chain joins TRBV20-1 and TRBJ2-7; the match to TRBD1 covers 7 bases. V lost 2 bases and J lost 7; bases outside the gene matches: 5. Germline values: CDR1 DFQATT, CDR2 SNEGSKA (reference sequence). The CDR3 has 12 residues. The CDR3 region is CSARQGVAEQYF. CDR3 bases: TGCAGTGCTAGACAGGGGGTTGCGGAGCAGTACTTC.

This clonotype has just a few counts. V usage is TRBV27 and J usage is TRBJ2-1; 11 bases fit TRBD2. Losses at the gene ends were 5 bases for V and 8 bases for J; bases not matched to a gene: 11. There are 16 residues in the CDR3. CDR1 MNHEY and CDR2 SMNVEV come from the germline V gene (reference sequence). The CDR3 reads CASSPPRTSGRDEQFF. CDR3 DNA: TGTGCCAGCAGTCCTCCGCGGACTAGCGGGCGGGATGAGCAGTTCTTC.